This TCR beta chain was observed in a study of blood T cells in healthy people across ages. Then a second PCR, running roughly 7 to 11 cycles, was carried out with a sample-barcoded 5' primer and a J-beta primer mix. Each cDNA molecule received a tag from a template-switch adaptor that had 12 random nucleotides. The study obtained at least 2.5 million CDR3-containing paired-end reads from every sample. TCRdb processed the 5' RACE reads anew with MiXCR; each CDR3 protein has one entry. The sample yields roughly 1,800,000 distinct CDR3 sequences, about 50% seen once. Worth noting for this clonotype: Antigen specificity is unknown.

Study-wide results and limits: Roughly linearly, TCR beta diversity per million T cells fell as age increased. It was the long-lived donors that had more naive CD4+ cells and higher diversity than aged donors.

The CDR3 extends over 14 amino acids. V was pared by 3 bases and J by 8 bases, with 7 bases of the junction left unmatched. The rearrangement uses TRBV12-3 or TRBV12-4 and TRBJ2-3; 8 bases are shared with TRBD2. This TCR came from a woman in her forties in good health. Input material: blood. CDR3: CASSLSSGGATQYF. CDR3 DNA sequence: TGTGCCAGCAGTTTGTCCAGCGGGGGCGCTACGCAGTATTTT.